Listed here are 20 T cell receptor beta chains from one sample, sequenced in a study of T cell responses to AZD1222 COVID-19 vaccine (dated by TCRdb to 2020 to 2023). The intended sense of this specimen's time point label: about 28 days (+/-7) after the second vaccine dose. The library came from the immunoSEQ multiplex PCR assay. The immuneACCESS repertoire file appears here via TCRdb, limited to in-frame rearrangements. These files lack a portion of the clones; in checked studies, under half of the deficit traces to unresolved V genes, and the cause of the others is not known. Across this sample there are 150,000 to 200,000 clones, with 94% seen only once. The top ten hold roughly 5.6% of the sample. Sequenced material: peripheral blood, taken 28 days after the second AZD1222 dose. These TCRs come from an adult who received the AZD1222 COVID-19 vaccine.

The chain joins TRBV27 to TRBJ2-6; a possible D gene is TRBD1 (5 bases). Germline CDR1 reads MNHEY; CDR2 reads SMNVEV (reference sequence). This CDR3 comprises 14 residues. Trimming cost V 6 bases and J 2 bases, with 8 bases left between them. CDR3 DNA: TGTGCCAGCAGCGACAGTACTGGGGCCAACGTCCTGACTTTC. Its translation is CASSDSTGANVLTF.

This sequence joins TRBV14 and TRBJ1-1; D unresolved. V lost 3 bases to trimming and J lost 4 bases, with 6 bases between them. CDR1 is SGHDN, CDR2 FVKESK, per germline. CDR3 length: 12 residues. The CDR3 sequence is CASSQVITEAFF. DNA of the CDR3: TGTGCCAGCAGCCAGGTTATCACTGAAGCTTTCTTT.

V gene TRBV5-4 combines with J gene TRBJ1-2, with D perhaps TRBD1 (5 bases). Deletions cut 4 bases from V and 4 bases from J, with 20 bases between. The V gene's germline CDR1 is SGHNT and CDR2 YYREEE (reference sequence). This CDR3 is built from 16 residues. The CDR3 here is CASSPAGQAASYGYTF. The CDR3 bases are TGTGCCAGCAGCCCGGCAGGGCAGGCCGCCTCCTATGGCTACACCTTC.

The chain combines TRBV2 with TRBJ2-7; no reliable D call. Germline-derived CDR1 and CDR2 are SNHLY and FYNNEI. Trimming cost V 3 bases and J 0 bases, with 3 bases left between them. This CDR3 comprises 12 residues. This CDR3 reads CASSDPSYEQYF. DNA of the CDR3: TGTGCCAGCAGTGACCCCTCCTACGAGCAGTACTTC. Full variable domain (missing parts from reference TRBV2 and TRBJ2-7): EPEVTQTPSHQVTQMGQEVILRCVPISNHLYFYWYRQILGQKVEFLVSFYNNEISEKSEIFDDQFSVERPDGSNFTLKIRSTKLEDSAMYFCASSDPSYEQYFGPGTRLTVT.

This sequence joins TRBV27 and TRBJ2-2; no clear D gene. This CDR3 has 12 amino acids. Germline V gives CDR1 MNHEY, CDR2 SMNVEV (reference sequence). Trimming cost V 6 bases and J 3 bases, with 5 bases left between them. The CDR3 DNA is TGTGCCAGCAGCCAAGACACCGGGGAGCTGTTTTTT. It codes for CASSQDTGELFF.

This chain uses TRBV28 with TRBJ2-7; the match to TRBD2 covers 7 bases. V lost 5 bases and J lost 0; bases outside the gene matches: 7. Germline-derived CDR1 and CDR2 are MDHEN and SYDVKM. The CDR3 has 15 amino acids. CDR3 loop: CASSDASGSSYEQYF. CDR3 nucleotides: TGTGCCAGCAGTGACGCTAGCGGAAGCTCCTACGAGCAGTACTTC.

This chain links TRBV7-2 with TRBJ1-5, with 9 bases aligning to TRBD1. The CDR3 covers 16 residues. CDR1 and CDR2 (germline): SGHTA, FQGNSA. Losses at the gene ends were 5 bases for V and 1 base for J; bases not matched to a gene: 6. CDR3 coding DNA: TGTGCCAGCAGCAGCGGGACAGGGCGAAGCAATCAGCCCCAGCATTTT. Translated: CASSSGTGRSNQPQHF.

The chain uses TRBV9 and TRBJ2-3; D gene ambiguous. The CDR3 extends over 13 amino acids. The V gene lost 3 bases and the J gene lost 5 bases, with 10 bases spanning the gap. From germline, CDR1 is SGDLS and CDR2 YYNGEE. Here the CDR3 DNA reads TGTGCCAGCAGCGGCCTTTCTGGAGATACGCAGTATTTT. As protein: CASSGLSGDTQYF.

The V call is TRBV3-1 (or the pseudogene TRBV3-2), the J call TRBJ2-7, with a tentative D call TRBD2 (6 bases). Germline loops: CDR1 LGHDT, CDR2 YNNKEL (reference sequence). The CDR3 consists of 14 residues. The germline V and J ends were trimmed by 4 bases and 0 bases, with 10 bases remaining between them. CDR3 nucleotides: TGTGCCAGCAGCCCCGGACTATCCTCCTACGAGCAGTACTTC. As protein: CASSPGLSSYEQYF.

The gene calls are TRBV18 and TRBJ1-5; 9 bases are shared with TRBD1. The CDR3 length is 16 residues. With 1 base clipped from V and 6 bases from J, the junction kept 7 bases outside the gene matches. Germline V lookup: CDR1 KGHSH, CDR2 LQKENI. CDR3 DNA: TGTGCCAGCTCACCACGGCTAGGACAGGGGATTCAGCCCCAGCATTTT. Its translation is CASSPRLGQGIQPQHF. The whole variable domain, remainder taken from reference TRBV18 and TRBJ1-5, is NAGVMQNPRHLVRRRGQEARLRCSPMKGHSHVYWYRQLPEEGLKFMVYLQKENIIDESGMPKERFSAEFPKEGPSILRIQQVVRGDSAAYFCASSPRLGQGIQPQHFGDGTRLSIL.

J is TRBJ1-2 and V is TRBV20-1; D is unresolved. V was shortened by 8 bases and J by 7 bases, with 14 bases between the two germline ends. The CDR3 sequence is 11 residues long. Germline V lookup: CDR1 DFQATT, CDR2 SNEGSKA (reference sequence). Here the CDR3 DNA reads TGCAGTCACATGATCCCCCGTGGCTACACCTTC. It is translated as CSHMIPRGYTF.

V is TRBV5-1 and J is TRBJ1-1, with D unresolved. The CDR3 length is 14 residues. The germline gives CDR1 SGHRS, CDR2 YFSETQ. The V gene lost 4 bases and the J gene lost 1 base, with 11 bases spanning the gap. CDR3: CASSPYEGNTEAFF. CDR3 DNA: TGCGCCAGCAGCCCTTATGAGGGGAACACTGAAGCTTTCTTT.

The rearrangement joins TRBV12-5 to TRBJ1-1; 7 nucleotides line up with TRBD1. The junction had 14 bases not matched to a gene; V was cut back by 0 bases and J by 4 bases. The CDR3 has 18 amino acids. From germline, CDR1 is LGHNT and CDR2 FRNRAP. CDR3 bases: TGTGCTAGTGGTTTGGTACGAACAGGGGTCCTCGGGAGCACTGAAGCTTTCTTT. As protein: CASGLVRTGVLGSTEAFF. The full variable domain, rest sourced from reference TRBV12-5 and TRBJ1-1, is DARVTQTPRHKVTEMGQEVTMRCQPILGHNTVFWYRQTMMQGLELLAYFRNRAPLDDSGMPKDRFSAEMPDATLATLKIQPSEPRDSAVYFCASGLVRTGVLGSTEAFFGQGTRLTVV.

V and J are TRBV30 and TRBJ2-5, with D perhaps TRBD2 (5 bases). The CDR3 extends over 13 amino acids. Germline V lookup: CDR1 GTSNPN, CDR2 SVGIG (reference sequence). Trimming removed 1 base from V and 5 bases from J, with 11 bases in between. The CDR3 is CAWSGRSGETQYF. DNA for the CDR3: TGTGCCTGGAGTGGGAGGAGTGGCGAGACCCAGTACTTC.

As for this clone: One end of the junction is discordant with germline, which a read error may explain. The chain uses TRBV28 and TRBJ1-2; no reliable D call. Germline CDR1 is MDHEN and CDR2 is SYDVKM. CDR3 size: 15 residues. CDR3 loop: CASSSLRTSNYGYAF. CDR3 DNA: TGTGCCAGCAGTTCCCTTCGGACTTCTAACTATGGCTACGCCTTC.

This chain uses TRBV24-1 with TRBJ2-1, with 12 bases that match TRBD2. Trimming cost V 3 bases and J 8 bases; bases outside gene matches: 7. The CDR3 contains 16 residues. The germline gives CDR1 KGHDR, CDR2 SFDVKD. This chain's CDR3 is CATSDRASGRADEQFF. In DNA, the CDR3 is TGTGCCACCAGTGATAGGGCTAGCGGGAGGGCGGATGAGCAGTTCTTC.

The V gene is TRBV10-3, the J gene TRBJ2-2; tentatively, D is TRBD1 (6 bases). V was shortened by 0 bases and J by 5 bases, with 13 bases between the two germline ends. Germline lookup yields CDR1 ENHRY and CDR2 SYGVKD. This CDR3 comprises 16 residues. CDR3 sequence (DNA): TGTGCCATCAGTGAGTCGGTTGGGGGCGGAACCGGGGAGCTGTTTTTT. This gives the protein CAISESVGGGTGELFF.

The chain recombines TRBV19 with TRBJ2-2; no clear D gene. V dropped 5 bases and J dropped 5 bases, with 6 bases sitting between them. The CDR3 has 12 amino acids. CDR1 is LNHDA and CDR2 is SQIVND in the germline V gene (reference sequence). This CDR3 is CASSPQTGELFF. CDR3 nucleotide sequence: TGTGCCAGTAGTCCCCAGACCGGGGAGCTGTTTTTT.

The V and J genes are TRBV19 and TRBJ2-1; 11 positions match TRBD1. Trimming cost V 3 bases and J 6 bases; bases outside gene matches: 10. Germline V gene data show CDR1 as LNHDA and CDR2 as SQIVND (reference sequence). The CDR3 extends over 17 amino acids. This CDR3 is CASSIWTGGKYFNEQFF. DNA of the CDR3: TGTGCCAGTAGTATTTGGACAGGGGGCAAGTATTTCAATGAGCAGTTCTTC.

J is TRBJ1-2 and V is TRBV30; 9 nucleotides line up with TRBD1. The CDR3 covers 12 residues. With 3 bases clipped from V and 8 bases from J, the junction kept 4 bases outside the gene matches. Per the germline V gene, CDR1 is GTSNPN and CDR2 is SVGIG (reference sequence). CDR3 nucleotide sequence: TGTGCCTGGAGGGGACAGGGAGGAGGCTACACCTTC. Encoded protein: CAWRGQGGGYTF.